The next 10 T cell receptor beta chains were all read from a single sample in a study of T-cell reconstitution after alpha-beta-depleted transplantation in children. TCRbeta library construction was performed incorporating unique molecular identifiers. TCRdb independently ran MiXCR on the PCR reads; one entry per CDR3 protein. The sample holds about 200,000 distinct CDR3 sequences; around 5.9% are singletons and the top ten take roughly 4.5%. This specimen consisted of PBMCs, obtained before TCRalphabeta/CD19-depleted stem cell transplant. These receptors originate from a girl under two years old with combined immunodeficiency, due to receive a stem cell transplant.

This clonotype was counted ten times or more. The V call is TRBV14, the J call TRBJ2-1, with 10 bases identical to TRBD1. V shed 2 bases, J shed 2 bases, and the junction held 6 bases outside the gene matches. CDR1 and CDR2 (germline): SGHDN, FVKESK. The CDR3 loop spans 17 amino acids. Here the CDR3 reads CASSQFGTGEAYNEQFF. The CDR3 nucleotides read TGTGCCAGCAGCCAATTCGGGACAGGGGAAGCCTACAATGAGCAGTTCTTC.

This clonotype was observed many times. V and J are TRBV20-1 and TRBJ2-1; D possibly corresponds to TRBD2 (6 bases). The ends were cut back, 2 bases at V and 4 bases at J, with 12 bases in the middle. The CDR3 has 14 amino acids. CDR1 and CDR2 (germline): DFQATT, SNEGSKA (reference sequence). The CDR3 DNA sequence: TGCAGTGCTAGACCCGGGACTCAATACAATGAGCAGTTCTTC. Amino acids: CSARPGTQYNEQFF.

This clonotype came up many times. This chain connects TRBV7-9 to TRBJ2-3; TRBD1 aligns across 9 bases. J was trimmed by 11 bases and V by 3 bases; bases with no gene match: 12. Germline V CDR1 and CDR2: SEHNR, FQNEAQ (reference sequence). The CDR3 is 15 amino acids. The CDR3 sequence: CASSFGQGKAIKQYF. CDR3 coding DNA: TGTGCCAGCAGCTTCGGACAGGGGAAGGCTATCAAGCAGTATTTT.

This clonotype was observed many times. The chain employs TRBV27 and TRBJ2-1; possibly TRBD1 for D (5 bases). V was trimmed by 5 bases and J by 4 bases, leaving 15 bases between them. Per germline, CDR1 MNHEY and CDR2 SMNVEV (reference sequence). This CDR3 is 15 amino acids long. The CDR3 DNA reads as TGTGCCAGCAGTGATAGGGGAAAGGATTACAATGAGCAGTTCTTC. Residues: CASSDRGKDYNEQFF.

This clonotype was counted a few times. The chain has TRBV28 and TRBJ1-1; a weak D match, TRBD1 (5 bases). The V gene lost 7 bases and the J gene lost 3 bases, with 18 bases spanning the gap. The CDR3 sequence is 15 residues long. Germline CDR1 is MDHEN and CDR2 is SYDVKM. The DNA for the CDR3 is TGTGCCAGCACCCATCCGACAGATCCTTACACTGAAGCTTTCTTT. It translates to CASTHPTDPYTEAFF.

This clonotype has only a few counts. This chain links TRBV7-2 with TRBJ2-7, with TRBD2 matching over 11 bases. V trimming: 6 bases; J trimming: 0 bases; junction bases outside the gene matches: 13. Germline CDR1 SGHTA, CDR2 FQGNSA. The CDR3 covers 18 residues. As DNA, the CDR3 is TGTGCCAGCAGGCCCCCTCTAGCGGGGGGTACGAGCTCCTACGAGCAGTACTTC. It yields the protein CASRPPLAGGTSSYEQYF.

Comment on this clonotype: This may be a read error: a much more frequent sequence differs by one nucleotide. The chain carries TRBV20-1 and TRBJ2-1; the match to TRBD2 covers 9 bases. CDR1 DFQATT and CDR2 SNEGSKA come from the germline V gene (reference sequence). This CDR3 has 16 residues. In DNA, the CDR3 is TGCAGTGTTAGAGATGACAGACTAGCGGACTACAATGAGCAGTTCTTC. Translation: CSVRDDRLADYNEQFF.

This clonotype was observed many times. This chain uses TRBV7-9 with TRBJ2-2; D not certain. Germline CDR1 is SEHNR and CDR2 is FQNEAQ (reference sequence). The ends were cut back, 1 base at V and 6 bases at J, with 12 bases in the middle. CDR3 length: 15 amino acids. CDR3 residues: CASSLDGFWSGELFF. The CDR3 DNA sequence: TGTGCCAGCAGCTTAGATGGGTTTTGGTCCGGGGAGCTGTTTTTT.

At least ten counts were recorded for this clonotype. This chain uses TRBV2 with TRBJ2-3; the D is unclear. The CDR3 has 12 residues. The ends were cut back, 8 bases at V and 0 bases at J, with 6 bases in the middle. The germline V gene encodes CDR1 SNHLY and CDR2 FYNNEI. In DNA form, the CDR3 reads TGTGCCAGCCCCCCAAGCACAGATACGCAGTATTTT. As protein: CASPPSTDTQYF.

This clonotype was seen ten or more times. CDR3 bases: TGTGCCAGCAGCGAGGGACAAAACACAGATACGCAGTATTTT. This gives the protein CASSEGQNTDTQYF. The V call is TRBV7-3, the J call TRBJ2-3; perhaps TRBD1 as D (6 bases). Trimming took 5 bases from V and 2 from J, leaving 11 bases between them. Germline V gene sequence: CDR1 SGHTA, CDR2 FQGTGA. This CDR3 contains 14 residues.